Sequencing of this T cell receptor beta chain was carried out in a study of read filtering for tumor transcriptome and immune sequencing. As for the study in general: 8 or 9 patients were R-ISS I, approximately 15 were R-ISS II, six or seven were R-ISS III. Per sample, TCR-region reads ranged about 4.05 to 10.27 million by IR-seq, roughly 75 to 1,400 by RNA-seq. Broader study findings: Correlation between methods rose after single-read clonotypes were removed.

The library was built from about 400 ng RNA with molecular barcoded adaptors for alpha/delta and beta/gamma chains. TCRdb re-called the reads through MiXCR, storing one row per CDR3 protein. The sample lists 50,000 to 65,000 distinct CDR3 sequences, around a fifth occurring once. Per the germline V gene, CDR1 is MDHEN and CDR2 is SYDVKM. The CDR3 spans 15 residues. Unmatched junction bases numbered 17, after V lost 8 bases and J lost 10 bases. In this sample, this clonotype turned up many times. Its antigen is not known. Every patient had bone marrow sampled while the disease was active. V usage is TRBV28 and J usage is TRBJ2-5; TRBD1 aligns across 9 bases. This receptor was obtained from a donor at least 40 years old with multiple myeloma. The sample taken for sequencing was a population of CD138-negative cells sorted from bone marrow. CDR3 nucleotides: TGTGCCAGCCGTGCTGAGACAGGGGGAAGGTGGGACCAGTACTTC. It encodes CASRAETGGRWDQYF. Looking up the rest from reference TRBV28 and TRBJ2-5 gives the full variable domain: DVKVTQSSRYLVKRTGEKVFLECVQDMDHENMFWYRQDPGLGLRLIYFSYDVKMKEKGDIPEGYSVSREKKERFSLILESASTNQTSMYLCASRAETGGRWDQYFGPGTRLLVL.